These T cell receptor beta chains were read from a single sample in a study of CD8 T cells in ankylosing spondylitis. TCRdb redid the calling of the 5' RACE reads with MiXCR, one entry per CDR3 protein. Of over 400,000 distinct CDR3 sequences in the sample, 20% to 30% were seen once. Source material: blood, either unsorted or a sorted T cell fraction (not recorded which). The source of these receptors is a male donor with ankylosing spondylitis. Each CDR3 is given with its conserved first and last residue. The D gene is left open where the match is weak. Clone size, where shown, is once, few, many, or a class for clones that have expanded.

TRBJ2-7,TRBV7-2,.,.,CASSPLQDSYEQYF,TGTGCCAGCAGCCCCTTACAGGATTCCTACGAGCAGTACTTC
TRBJ1-3,TRBV10-2,few,.,CASSEIRGRRGNTIYF,TGCGCCAGCAGTGAGATTAGGGGACGAAGGGGAAACACCATATATTTT
TRBJ2-3,TRBV7-9,few,.,CASSFRRIDTDTQYF,TGTGCCAGCAGCTTCCGCCGGATTGACACAGATACGCAGTATTTT
TRBJ2-7,TRBV30,.,.,CAWSSGTFVQYF,TGTGCCTGGAGTTCCGGGACATTCGTGCAGTACTTC
TRBJ2-3,TRBV5-1,few,TRBD1,CASSRDSGPFTDTQYF,TGCGCCAGCAGCAGGGACAGCGGACCCTTCACAGATACGCAGTATTTT
TRBJ2-1,TRBV6-9,once,TRBD2,CASSETGGTYNEQFF,TGTGCCAGCAGTGAGACGGGAGGCACCTACAATGAGCAGTTCTTC
TRBJ2-1,TRBV7-9,.,.,CASSSPRTEQFF,TGTGCCAGCAGCTCGCCCAGGACAGAGCAGTTCTTC
TRBJ1-5,TRBV7-2,.,.,CASSFGAGAEPQHF,TGTGCCAGCAGCTTTGGCGCCGGGGCGGAGCCCCAGCATTTT
TRBJ2-1,TRBV10-2,few,.,CASSVSYNEQFF,TGCGCCAGCAGTGTCTCCTACAATGAGCAGTTCTTC
TRBJ2-3,TRBV5-1,many,TRBD1,CASSFQGAASTDTQYF,TGCGCCAGCAGCTTCCAGGGGGCTGCTAGCACAGATACGCAGTATTTT
TRBJ2-7,TRBV2,many,.,CASSEFYEQYF,TGTGCCAGCAGTGAATTCTACGAGCAGTACTTC
TRBJ1-2,TRBV12-3/TRBV12-4,many,.,CASSLGGVGYTF,TGTGCCAGCAGCCTAGGCGGGGTAGGCTACACCTTC
TRBJ1-1,TRBV20-1,few,TRBD1,CSAGRDRQNTEAFF,TGCAGTGCTGGTCGGGACAGGCAGAACACTGAAGCTTTCTTT
TRBJ2-6,TRBV3-1,.,.,CASSQLGANVLTF,TGTGCCAGCAGCCAACTTGGGGCCAACGTCCTGACTTTC
TRBJ1-1,TRBV11-2,few,.,CASSLEATNGDTEAFF,TGTGCCAGCAGCTTGGAAGCTACGAATGGGGACACTGAAGCTTTCTTT
TRBJ2-1,TRBV14,.,.,CASSHGQFGDEQFF,TGTGCCAGCAGCCATGGACAGTTTGGGGATGAGCAGTTCTTC
TRBJ2-3,TRBV18,.,.,CASSPRGGTDTQYF,TGTGCCAGCTCACCACGCGGGGGCACAGATACGCAGTATTTT
TRBJ2-1,TRBV20-1,.,.,CSARGPGRNEQFF,TGCAGTGCTAGGGGCCCGGGTAGGAATGAGCAGTTCTTC
TRBJ2-1,TRBV29-1,few,TRBD2,CSIKIAGPYNEQFF,TGCAGCATCAAAATAGCGGGCCCATACAATGAGCAGTTCTTC
TRBJ2-1,TRBV27,.,.,CASSSLGTTLNEQFF,TGTGCCAGCAGTTCCCTCGGGACAACCCTCAATGAGCAGTTCTTC
TRBJ1-6,TRBV7-9,few,.,CASSSDGLLSPLHF,TGTGCCAGCAGCTCGGACGGTCTCTTGTCACCCCTCCACTTT
TRBJ1-5,TRBV5-1,.,.,CASSPAAGRQPQHF,TGCGCCAGCAGCCCGGCTGCAGGGAGGCAGCCCCAGCATTTT
TRBJ2-1,TRBV12-3/TRBV12-4,.,TRBD2,CASRPSGSPYNEQFF,TGTGCCAGCAGGCCTAGCGGGAGTCCCTACAATGAGCAGTTCTTC
TRBJ2-1,TRBV12-3/TRBV12-4,many,.,CASSLERGYNEQFF,TGTGCCAGCAGTTTGGAGAGGGGGTACAATGAGCAGTTCTTC
TRBJ2-1,TRBV25-1,.,TRBD2,CASSEPTSGLYNEQFF,TGTGCCAGCAGTGAACCCACTAGCGGCCTTTACAATGAGCAGTTCTTC
TRBJ2-7,TRBV5-1,.,.,CASSLGDVDRTYEQYF,TGCGCCAGCAGCTTGGGAGATGTGGACAGAACCTACGAGCAGTACTTC
TRBJ2-3,TRBV5-1,.,.,CASYAGAGDTQYF,TGCGCCAGCTACGCGGGGGCAGGGGATACGCAGTATTTT
TRBJ1-1,TRBV3-1,.,.,CASSQARGGGTEAFF,TGTGCCAGCAGCCAAGCTAGGGGAGGAGGGACTGAAGCTTTCTTT